This T cell receptor (beta chain) was profiled in a study of T cells after yellow fever vaccination. Study-level background: The SMART-Seq v4 Ultra Low Input method served to prepare the low-cell-number fractions. Study-level points and caveats: A faster peak, day 5 versus 15, was reached by the weaker secondary response. Clones from primary vaccination mostly reappeared after the booster (around 96% CD4, roughly 87% CD8).

TCRdb re-called the 5' RACE reads through MiXCR, storing one row per CDR3 protein. The sample yields approximately 300,000 distinct CDR3 sequences, approximately 12% seen once. This clonotype was seen once. Antigen unknown. V was pared by 7 bases and J by 5 bases, with 8 bases between. The CDR3 totals 12 residues. The V gene is TRBV12-3 or TRBV12-4, the J gene TRBJ2-2; D gene ambiguous. The TCR originated in a man aged 30 to 39 who received the YFV17D yellow fever vaccine. Material: CD4+ T cells sorted from PBMCs, obtained 45 days after the yellow fever booster vaccination. CDR3: CASNHETGELFF. CDR3 bases: TGTGCCAGCAACCACGAGACCGGGGAGCTGTTTTTT.